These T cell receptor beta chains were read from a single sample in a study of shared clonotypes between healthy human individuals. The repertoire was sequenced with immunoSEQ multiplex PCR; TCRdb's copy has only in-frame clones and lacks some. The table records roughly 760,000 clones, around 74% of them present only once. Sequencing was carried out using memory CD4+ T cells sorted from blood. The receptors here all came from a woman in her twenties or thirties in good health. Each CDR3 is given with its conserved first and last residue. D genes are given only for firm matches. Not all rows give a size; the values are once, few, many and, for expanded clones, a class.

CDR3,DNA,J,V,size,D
CATSRDPGQEGKLFF,TGTGCCACCAGCAGAGATCCCGGCCAGGAGGGAAAACTGTTTTTT,TRBJ1-4,TRBV15,.,.
CASRDQGLAGSEQFF,TGTGCCAGTAGAGATCAGGGACTAGCGGGAAGCGAGCAGTTCTTC,TRBJ2-1,TRBV19,.,TRBD2
CASSLGDNTQYF,TGTGCCAGCAGCCTCGGTGACAATACGCAGTATTTT,TRBJ2-3,TRBV6-6,few,.
CASSSTGQGYGYTF,TGTGCCAGCAGTTCCACGGGACAGGGCTATGGCTACACCTTC,TRBJ1-2,TRBV6-6,few,TRBD1
CASSQRGDEQYF,TGCGCCAGCAGCCAGAGGGGTGACGAGCAGTACTTC,TRBJ2-7,TRBV5-1,.,.
CAIKDRDGNTIYF,TGTGCCATCAAGGACAGGGACGGAAACACCATATATTTT,TRBJ1-3,TRBV10-3,many,TRBD1
CASSPSSRSYNEQFF,TGCGCCAGCAGCCCCTCGTCTAGATCCTACAATGAGCAGTTCTTC,TRBJ2-1,TRBV4-1,.,.
CASSLRDRFDYGYTF,TGTGCCAGCAGTTTACGGGACAGATTTGACTATGGCTACACCTTC,TRBJ1-2,TRBV28,few,TRBD1
CASKGDTDTQYF,TGTGCCAGCAAAGGGGACACAGATACGCAGTATTTT,TRBJ2-3,TRBV2,.,.
CAISDRRSGNTIYF,TGTGCCATCAGTGACCGACGTTCTGGAAACACCATATATTTT,TRBJ1-3,TRBV10-3,.,.
CASSFFGDRGREKLFF,TGTGCCAGCAGTTTTTTCGGGGACAGGGGGCGAGAAAAACTGTTTTTT,TRBJ1-4,TRBV27,.,TRBD1
CASGSSNKGDEAFF,TGTGCTAGTGGAAGTAGTAACAAGGGGGATGAAGCTTTCTTT,TRBJ1-1,TRBV12-5,few,.
CASSLHSTGVAEAFF,TGTGCCAGCAGCCTACATAGCACAGGGGTCGCTGAAGCTTTCTTT,TRBJ1-1,TRBV14,once,TRBD1
CASSELAGESGANVLTF,TGTGCCAGCAGTGAATTGGCAGGGGAATCTGGGGCCAACGTCCTGACTTTC,TRBJ2-6,TRBV2,few,.
CASSYEAGSYTGELFF,TGTGCCAGCAGTTACGAGGCAGGGTCCTACACCGGGGAGCTGTTTTTT,TRBJ2-2,TRBV6-5,.,.
CASSPSSLQENTEAFF,TGTGCCAGCAGTCCCTCCAGCCTCCAGGAGAACACTGAAGCTTTCTTT,TRBJ1-1,TRBV28,.,.
CARGGRGCYEQYF,TGCGCCAGGGGCGGGAGGGGTTGTTACGAGCAGTACTTC,TRBJ2-7,TRBV23-1,.,TRBD2
CASSQGGQFLGELFF,TGTGCCAGTTCTCAAGGGGGACAATTTCTCGGGGAGCTGTTTTTT,TRBJ2-2,TRBV19,few,.
CASSQGAGEQYF,TGCGCCAGCAGCCAAGGCGCAGGCGAGCAGTACTTC,TRBJ2-7,TRBV4-1,.,.
CAWSKGAYEQYF,TGTGCCTGGAGTAAGGGGGCCTACGAGCAGTACTTC,TRBJ2-7,TRBV30,.,.
CASSLQREGWYF,TGTGCCAGCAGTTTACAGCGGGAGGGGTGGTATTTT,TRBJ2-3,TRBV28,.,TRBD2
CASSYPQGGNQPQHF,TGTGCCAGCAGTTACCCCCAGGGGGGCAATCAGCCCCAGCATTTT,TRBJ1-5,TRBV6-5,once,TRBD1
CASSSGELNTGELFF,TGCGCCAGCAGCTCCGGGGAACTGAACACCGGGGAGCTGTTTTTT,TRBJ2-2,TRBV5-1,.,.
CASSLLLAGSYEQYF,TGTGCCAGTAGTTTATTACTAGCGGGCTCCTACGAGCAGTACTTC,TRBJ2-7,TRBV19,.,TRBD2
CASSRDRSNQPQHF,TGTGCCAGCAGCCGAGACAGGTCTAATCAGCCCCAGCATTTT,TRBJ1-5,TRBV4-2,.,.
CVRGGRDEKLFF,TGCGTCAGGGGAGGCCGGGATGAAAAACTGTTTTTT,TRBJ1-4,TRBV6-4,few,.
CASRPLVRRTRRRFF,TGTGCCAGCAGGCCACTTGTCCGACGGACGAGACGGAGATTCTTT,TRBJ1-1,TRBV11-2,.,.
CASRDSLASPQHF,TGTGCCAGTAGGGACAGCCTTGCCTCGCCCCAGCATTTT,TRBJ1-5,TRBV19,.,.
CASSLGGLSGTDTQYF,TGTGCCAGCAGCTTGGGAGGGCTGAGTGGTACAGATACGCAGTATTTT,TRBJ2-3,TRBV5-5,.,.
CASSERRGGTEAFF,TGTGCCAGCAGTGAAAGGAGGGGAGGGACTGAAGCTTTCTTT,TRBJ1-1,TRBV2,few,.
CASSPYTSSSYNEQFF,TGCGCCAGCAGCCCCTACACTAGCAGCTCCTACAATGAGCAGTTCTTC,TRBJ2-1,TRBV5-1,.,.
CASSLVYEQFF,TGTGCCAGCAGTTTAGTATATGAGCAGTTCTTC,TRBJ2-1,TRBV28,few,.
CASSPHSGARSYEQYF,TGTGCCAGCAGCCCCCATAGCGGGGCTCGCTCCTACGAGCAGTACTTC,TRBJ2-7,TRBV28,.,TRBD2
CASSEWLDAGGLNEQFF,TGTGCCAGCAGTGAATGGTTAGACGCGGGAGGGCTCAATGAGCAGTTCTTC,TRBJ2-1,TRBV6-1,few,TRBD2
CASSKLAGGFTGELFF,TGTGCCAGCAGCAAACTAGCGGGAGGTTTCACCGGGGAGCTGTTTTTT,TRBJ2-2,TRBV5-8,.,TRBD2
CASSLRSMYGYTF,TGTGCCAGCAGTTTAAGGTCGATGTATGGCTACACCTTC,TRBJ1-2,TRBV28,.,.
CASSPGQGRSYNEQFF,TGTGCCAGCAGTCCCGGACAGGGTAGGTCCTACAATGAGCAGTTCTTC,TRBJ2-1,TRBV27,.,TRBD1
CSVEGRYEQYF,TGCAGCGTTGAGGGGAGATACGAGCAGTACTTC,TRBJ2-7,TRBV29-1,.,.
CASSRQVKSYGYTF,TGTGCCAGCAGTCGACAGGTCAAAAGCTATGGCTACACCTTC,TRBJ1-2,TRBV27,.,.
CASSPGTEAYGYTF,TGCGCCAGCAGCCCGGGGACAGAAGCCTATGGCTACACCTTC,TRBJ1-2,TRBV5-1,.,TRBD1
CASSEQGSGQPQHF,TGCGCCAGCAGCGAACAGGGGTCGGGTCAGCCCCAGCATTTT,TRBJ1-5,TRBV5-1,once,TRBD1
CASSLRGSNGYTF,TGTGCCAGCAGTTTACGGGGATCCAATGGCTACACCTTC,TRBJ1-2,TRBV28,.,.
CASSERKEVTDTQYF,TGTGCCAGCAGCGAGAGGAAGGAGGTCACAGATACGCAGTATTTT,TRBJ2-3,TRBV7-9,.,.
CASSIVGVPYNEQFF,TGTGCCAGTAGTATAGTGGGGGTTCCCTACAATGAGCAGTTCTTC,TRBJ2-1,TRBV19,few,.
CASSPVLLGTDTQYF,TGTGCCAGCTCACCAGTCCTCCTTGGCACAGATACGCAGTATTTT,TRBJ2-3,TRBV18,.,.
CASDTPPDSIQYF,TGTGCCAGTGACACGCCTCCAGATTCAATACAGTACTTC,TRBJ2-7,TRBV21-1,once,.
CASSPGFITDTQYF,TGTGCCAGCAGCCCCGGTTTTATCACAGATACGCAGTATTTT,TRBJ2-3,TRBV7-9,.,.
CASSLAGQGYSDTQYF,TGTGCCAGCAGCTTAGCGGGACAGGGGTACTCCGATACGCAGTATTTT,TRBJ2-3,TRBV7-8,.,TRBD1
CASSPPWTGRSEQYF,TGTGCCAGCTCACCACCCTGGACAGGGAGGAGCGAGCAGTACTTC,TRBJ2-7,TRBV18,.,TRBD1
CASSPRTSGFSTDTQYF,TGTGCCAGCAGTCCCCGGACTAGCGGGTTTAGCACAGATACGCAGTATTTT,TRBJ2-3,TRBV27,.,TRBD2
CASSVPTSDTQYF,TGTGCCAGCAGCGTCCCGACGTCAGATACGCAGTATTTT,TRBJ2-3,TRBV5-4,.,.
CASSLVGSDGYTF,TGTGCCAGCAGTTTGGTAGGGTCTGATGGCTACACCTTC,TRBJ1-2,TRBV28,.,.
CAIKSGQGSEQYF,TGTGCCATCAAGTCGGGACAGGGATCCGAGCAGTACTTC,TRBJ2-7,TRBV10-3,few,TRBD1
CASSLAGTDAGYEQYF,TGCGCCAGCAGCTTGGCCGGGACCGACGCCGGGTACGAGCAGTACTTC,TRBJ2-7,TRBV5-1,many,.
CASTRDRVSEAFF,TGTGCCAGCACCAGGGACAGGGTCTCTGAAGCTTTCTTT,TRBJ1-1,TRBV6-1,.,TRBD1